This TCR beta chain was identified in a study of radiotherapy plus CTLA-4 blockade in lung cancer. General study findings and limits: Early blood T cell clone dynamics reportedly forecast response best, with interferon-beta.

The germline V and J ends were trimmed by 4 bases and 4 bases, with 13 bases remaining between them. The length of the CDR3 is 14 residues. CDR1 is ENHRY and CDR2 is SYGVKD in the germline V gene. A note on this clone: The antigen remains unidentified.

This table comes from immunoSEQ multiplex PCR, and its TCRdb copy is limited to in-frame clones, with some not included. The repertoire holds fewer than 45,000 clones, with over 55% as singletons. The specimen comprised peripheral blood, sampled from a patient treated with radiotherapy plus ipilimumab. The chain is built from TRBV10-3 and TRBJ1-2; D is unresolved. This TCR was sampled from a human donor with non-small cell lung cancer who had stable disease on radiotherapy plus ipilimumab. The CDR3 coding sequence is TGTGCCATCAGTGCGGCAGGCAAAGGCTATGGCTACACCTTC. This gives the protein CAISAAGKGYGYTF.